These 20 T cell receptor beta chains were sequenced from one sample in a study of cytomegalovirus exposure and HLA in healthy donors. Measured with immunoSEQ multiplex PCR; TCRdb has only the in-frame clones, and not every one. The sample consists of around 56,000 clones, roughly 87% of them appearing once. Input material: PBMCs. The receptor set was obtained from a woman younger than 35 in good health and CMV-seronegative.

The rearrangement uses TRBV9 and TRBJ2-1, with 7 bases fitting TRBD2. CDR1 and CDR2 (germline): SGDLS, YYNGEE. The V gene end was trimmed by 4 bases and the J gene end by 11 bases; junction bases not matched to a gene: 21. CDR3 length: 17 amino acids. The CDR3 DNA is TGTGCCAGCAGCCCCCTCCCGGGGACTAACAGCGTTACTAAGCAGTTCTTC. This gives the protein CASSPLPGTNSVTKQFF.

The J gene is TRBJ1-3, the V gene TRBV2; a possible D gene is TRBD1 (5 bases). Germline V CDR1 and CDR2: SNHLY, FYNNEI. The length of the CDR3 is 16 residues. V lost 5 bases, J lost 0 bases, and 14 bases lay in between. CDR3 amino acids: CASSSTDWSSGNTIYF. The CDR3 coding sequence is TGTGCCAGCAGTTCGACAGATTGGTCCTCTGGAAACACCATATATTTT.

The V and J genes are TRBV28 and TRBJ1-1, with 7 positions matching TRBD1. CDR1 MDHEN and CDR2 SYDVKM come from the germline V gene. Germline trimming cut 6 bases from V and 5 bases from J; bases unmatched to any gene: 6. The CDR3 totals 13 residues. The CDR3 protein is CASRLTGRTEAFF. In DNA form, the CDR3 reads TGTGCCAGCAGACTGACAGGGAGAACTGAAGCTTTCTTT.

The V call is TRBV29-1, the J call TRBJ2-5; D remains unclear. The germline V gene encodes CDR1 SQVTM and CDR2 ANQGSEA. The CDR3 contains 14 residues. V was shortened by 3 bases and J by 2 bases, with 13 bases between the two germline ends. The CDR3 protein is CSVDLGALQETQYF. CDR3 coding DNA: TGCAGCGTTGACCTAGGAGCCCTACAAGAGACCCAGTACTTC.

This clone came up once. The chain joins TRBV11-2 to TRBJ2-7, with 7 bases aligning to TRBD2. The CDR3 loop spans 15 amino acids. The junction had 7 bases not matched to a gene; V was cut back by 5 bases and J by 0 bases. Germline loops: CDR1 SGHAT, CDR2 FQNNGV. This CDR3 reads CASSVLAASSYEQYF. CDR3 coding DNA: TGTGCCAGCAGCGTCCTAGCGGCGAGCTCCTACGAGCAGTACTTC.

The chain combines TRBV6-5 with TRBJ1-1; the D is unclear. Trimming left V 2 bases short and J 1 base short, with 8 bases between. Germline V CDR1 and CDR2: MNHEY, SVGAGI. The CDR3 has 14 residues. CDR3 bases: TGTGCCAGCAGTTACGACATCCGGAACACTGAAGCTTTCTTT. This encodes CASSYDIRNTEAFF.

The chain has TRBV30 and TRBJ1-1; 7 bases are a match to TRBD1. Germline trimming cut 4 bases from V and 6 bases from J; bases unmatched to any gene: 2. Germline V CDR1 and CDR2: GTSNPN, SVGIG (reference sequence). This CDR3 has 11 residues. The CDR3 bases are TGTGCCTGGACTCAGGGGGCTGAAGCTTTCTTT. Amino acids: CAWTQGAEAFF.

CDR3 sequence: CAIRDITGNTIYF. Written as DNA, the CDR3 is TGTGCCATCAGGGACATAACTGGAAACACCATATATTTT. The chain couples TRBV10-3 to TRBJ1-3; maybe TRBD1 (5 bases). In germline, CDR1 is ENHRY, CDR2 SYGVKD. V shed 6 bases and J shed 2 bases, with 8 bases lying between them. CDR3 length equals 13 residues.

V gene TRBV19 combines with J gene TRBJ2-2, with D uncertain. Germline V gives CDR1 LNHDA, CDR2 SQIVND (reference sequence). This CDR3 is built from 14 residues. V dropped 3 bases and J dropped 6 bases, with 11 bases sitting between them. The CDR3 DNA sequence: TGTGCCAGTAGTATTTCTGTGTCCGCCGGGGAGCTGTTTTTT. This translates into CASSISVSAGELFF.

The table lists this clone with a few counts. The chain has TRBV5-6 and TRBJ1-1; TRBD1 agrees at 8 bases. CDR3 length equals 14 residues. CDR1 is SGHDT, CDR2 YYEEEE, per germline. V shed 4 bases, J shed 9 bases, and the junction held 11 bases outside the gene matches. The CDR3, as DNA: TGTGCCAGCAGCCTCGACAGGGGTAGGGGTAAAGCTTTCTTT. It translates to CASSLDRGRGKAFF.

CDR3 sequence: CAWLLAGTAEAFF. The CDR3 DNA follows: TGTGCCTGGCTTTTAGCGGGAACCGCTGAAGCTTTCTTT. The rearrangement joins TRBV30 to TRBJ1-1; D unresolved. The CDR3 covers 13 residues. The germline gives CDR1 GTSNPN, CDR2 SVGIG (reference sequence). Trimming shortened V by 5 bases and J by 6 bases, and 16 bases separated the two germline ends.

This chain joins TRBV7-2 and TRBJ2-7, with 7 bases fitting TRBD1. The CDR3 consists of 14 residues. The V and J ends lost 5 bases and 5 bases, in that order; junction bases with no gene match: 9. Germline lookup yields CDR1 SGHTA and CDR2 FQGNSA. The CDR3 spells CASSRDTGANEQYF. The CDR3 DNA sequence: TGTGCCAGCAGCCGGGACACAGGGGCTAACGAGCAGTACTTC.

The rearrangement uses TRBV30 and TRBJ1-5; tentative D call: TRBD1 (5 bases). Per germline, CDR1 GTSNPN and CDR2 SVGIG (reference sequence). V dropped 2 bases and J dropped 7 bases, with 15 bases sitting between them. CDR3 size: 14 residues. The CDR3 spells CAWSPGNGRQPQHF. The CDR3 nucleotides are TGTGCCTGGAGTCCAGGGAATGGCCGACAGCCCCAGCATTTT.

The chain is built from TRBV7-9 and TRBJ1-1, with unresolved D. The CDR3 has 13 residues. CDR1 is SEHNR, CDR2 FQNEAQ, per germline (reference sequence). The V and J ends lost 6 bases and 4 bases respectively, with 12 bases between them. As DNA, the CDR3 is TGTGCCAGCAGAAGTATGGAGGGCACTGAAGCTTTCTTT. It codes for CASRSMEGTEAFF.

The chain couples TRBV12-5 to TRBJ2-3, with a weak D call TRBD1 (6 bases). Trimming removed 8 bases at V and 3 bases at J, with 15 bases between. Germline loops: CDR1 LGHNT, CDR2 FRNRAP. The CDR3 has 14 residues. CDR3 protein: CASLQGSLTDTQYF. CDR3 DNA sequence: TGTGCTAGTCTACAGGGTTCCCTAACAGATACGCAGTATTTT.

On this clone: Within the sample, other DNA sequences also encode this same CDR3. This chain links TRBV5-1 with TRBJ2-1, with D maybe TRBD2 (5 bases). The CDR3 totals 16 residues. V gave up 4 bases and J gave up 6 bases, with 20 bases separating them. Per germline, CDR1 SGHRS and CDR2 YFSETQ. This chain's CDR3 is CASSLFVSSKVNEQFF. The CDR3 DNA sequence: TGCGCCAGCAGCCTGTTCGTGTCTAGCAAGGTCAATGAGCAGTTCTTC.

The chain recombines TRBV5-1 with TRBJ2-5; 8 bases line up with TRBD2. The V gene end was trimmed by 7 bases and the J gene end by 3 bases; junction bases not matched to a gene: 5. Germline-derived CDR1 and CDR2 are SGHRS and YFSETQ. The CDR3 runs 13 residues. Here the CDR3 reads CASYLSGEETQYF. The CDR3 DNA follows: TGCGCCAGCTATCTTAGCGGGGAAGAGACCCAGTACTTC.

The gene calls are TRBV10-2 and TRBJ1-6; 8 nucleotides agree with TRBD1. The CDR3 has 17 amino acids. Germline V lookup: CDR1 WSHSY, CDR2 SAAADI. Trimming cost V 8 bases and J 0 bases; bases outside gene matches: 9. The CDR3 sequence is CASWMGQASSYNSPLHF. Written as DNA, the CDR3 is TGCGCCAGCTGGATGGGACAGGCGAGCTCCTATAATTCACCCCTCCACTTT.

The CDR3 nucleotides are TGTGCCAGTAGTTTCACAGGGGGGGCCCAGTACTTC. Its translation is CASSFTGGAQYF. The chain is built from TRBV19 and TRBJ2-5, with D possibly TRBD1 on 8 matching bases. Germline lookup yields CDR1 LNHDA and CDR2 SQIVND (reference sequence). The CDR3 loop spans 12 amino acids. Between the trimmed V and J ends, which lost 5 bases and 9 bases, there was a span of 13 bases.

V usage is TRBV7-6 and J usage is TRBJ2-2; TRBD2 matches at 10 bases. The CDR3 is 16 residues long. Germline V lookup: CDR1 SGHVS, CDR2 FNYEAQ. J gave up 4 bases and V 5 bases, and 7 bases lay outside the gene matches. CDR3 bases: TGTGCCAGCAGCGATAGCGGGAGGATCGGCACCGGGGAGCTGTTTTTT. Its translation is CASSDSGRIGTGELFF.